The clone carrying this TCR beta chain was found a few times. This entry comes from a study of human T cells and chemical hapten exposure. Germline V gene lookup returns CDR1 MGHRA and CDR2 YSYEKL. The CDR3 is made up of 13 amino acids. V dropped 0 bases and J dropped 8 bases, with 9 bases sitting between them. Original processing methods: Individual samples carried between about 23,224 and 700,000 TCRs, with 95,638 as the median. TCRdb fed the RACE reads into MiXCR, producing one record per CDR3 protein. TCRdb assigned the V and J calls; the authors' analysis was not used. The repertoire includes around 380,000 distinct CDR3 sequences, 4.5% to 7% of them detected once, and around 8.6% sits in the top ten. Time point in this sample: pre-sensitization, week 0. This sample's treatment: therapeutic diphenylcyclopropenone sensitization with weekly scalp DPC.

This receptor was taken from a woman between 18 and 30 years old with alopecia areata. Some clones in this sample may be carry-over from other donors' samples. The sample consisted of whole blood, taken in connection with sensitization to the hapten diphenylcyclopropenone (DPC). The chain uses TRBV4-1 and TRBJ2-3; no firm D call. The CDR3 nucleotides are TGCGCCAGCAGCCAAGATACCAAGGGTACGCAGTATTTT. Its translation: CASSQDTKGTQYF.